This T cell receptor (beta chain) derives from a study of CD8 T cells in Susac syndrome. The authors carried out high-throughput sequencing of TCR beta. They applied it to CD8+ and CD4+ T cells obtained from blood. TEMRA cells were FACS-enriched, with CD8+ and CD4+ T cells isolated negatively. It was with random hexamers that 0.5 to 1 ug RNA was reverse transcribed. The authors amplified TCR beta CDR3 across 54 Vbeta and 13 Jbeta using immunoSEQ multiplex PCR. TCRdb itself ran the immunoSEQ multiplex PCR reads through MiXCR, one entry per CDR3 protein. The sample consists of more than 95,000 distinct CDR3 sequences, 80% to 95% of them appearing once. Per the germline V gene, CDR1 is LGHDT and CDR2 is YNNKEL (reference sequence). This CDR3 region has 16 residues. V shed 4 bases and J shed 5 bases, with 20 bases lying between them.

This chain uses TRBV3-1 with TRBJ2-5; weak D call: TRBD1 (5 bases). The receptor was isolated from a human donor with multiple sclerosis. Sequencing used CD8+ T cells from PBMCs. The DNA of the CDR3 is TGTGCCAGCAGCCCCTCCCCTTCCAGGGCTATGGAGACCCAGTACTTC. Translation gives CASSPSPSRAMETQYF.